This entry is about one T cell receptor beta chain. These data belong to a study of T cell changes during pregnancy in multiple sclerosis. The repertoire was sequenced with immunoSEQ multiplex PCR; TCRdb's copy has only in-frame clones and lacks some. The sample lists about 54,000 clones; 75% to 95% were seen once. J gave up 5 bases and V 7 bases, and 8 bases lay outside the gene matches. The CDR3 runs 14 residues. CDR1 is ENHRY, CDR2 SYGVKD, per germline. The source was peripheral blood, collected after pregnancy. The clonotype comes from a female donor in good health, enrolled as a control in a pregnancy study. The gene calls are TRBV10-3 and TRBJ1-1, with 9 bases identical to TRBD1. CDR3 amino acids: CAITQGTGRTEAFF. The CDR3 DNA reads TGTGCCATCACCCAAGGGACAGGGAGGACTGAAGCTTTCTTT.